The 13 T cell receptor beta chains below all came from one sample that was sequenced in a study of T cells in localized non-small cell lung cancer. The table came from immunoSEQ multiplex PCR; TCRdb's copy has only in-frame clones and leaves some out. Of around 91,000 clones in the sample, about 87% were seen once. The source material was peripheral blood, sampled before any cancer treatment. These receptors came from a man aged 40 to 70 with stage I squamous cell lung carcinoma.

The V gene is TRBV6-5, the J gene TRBJ1-1; a possible D gene is TRBD1 (5 bases). The V gene's germline CDR1 is MNHEY and CDR2 SVGAGI. V dropped 6 bases and J dropped 1 base, with 15 bases sitting between them. This CDR3 has 15 amino acids. As DNA, the CDR3 is TGTGCCAGCAGCTACGACATTGGGGGGAACACTGAAGCTTTCTTT. Amino acid sequence: CASSYDIGGNTEAFF.

This clone was seen only a few times. J is TRBJ2-5 and V is TRBV5-1; 8 bases are shared with TRBD2. The V segment lost 1 base and the J segment 2 bases; nucleotides outside the gene matches: 4. Germline loops: CDR1 SGHRS, CDR2 YFSETQ. This CDR3 comprises 15 residues. CDR3 nucleotide sequence: TGCGCCAGCAGCTTGCCGGGGGGGCTTCAAGAGACCCAGTACTTC. It translates to CASSLPGGLQETQYF. Complete variable domain (other parts from reference TRBV5-1 and TRBJ2-5): KAGVTQTPRYLIKTRGQQVTLSCSPISGHRSVSWYQQTPGQGLQFLFEYFSETQRNKGNFPGRFSGRQFSNSRSEMNVSTLELGDSALYLCASSLPGGLQETQYFGPGTRLLVL.

Of note for this clone: Other DNA sequences of this sample code for an identical CDR3. The chain is built from TRBV5-1 and TRBJ2-7; D might be TRBD1 (6 bases). The CDR3 is 14 residues long. The germline gives CDR1 SGHRS, CDR2 YFSETQ. The ends were cut back, 0 bases at V and 1 base at J, with 8 bases in the middle. The CDR3 loop is CASSLEGGSYEQYF. As DNA, the CDR3 is TGCGCCAGCAGCTTGGAAGGGGGATCCTACGAGCAGTACTTC.

The chain joins TRBV5-1 to TRBJ1-4; 7 nucleotides line up with TRBD1. Per the germline V gene, CDR1 is SGHRS and CDR2 is YFSETQ. V shed 0 bases, J shed 3 bases, and the junction held 5 bases outside the gene matches. This CDR3 comprises 16 residues. CDR3 nucleotide sequence: TGCGCCAGCAGCTTGGCCGGACAGGTAGCTAATGAAAAACTGTTTTTT. It encodes CASSLAGQVANEKLFF.

This chain connects TRBV6-1 to TRBJ2-5; TRBD2 is a possible D gene (7 bases). CDR3 length equals 15 residues. CDR1 is MNHNS, CDR2 SASEGT, per germline. V lost 2 bases to trimming and J lost 4 bases, with 14 bases between them. This CDR3 reads CASSEYGGGPETQYF. The DNA of the CDR3 is TGTGCCAGCAGTGAATATGGGGGGGGGCCAGAGACCCAGTACTTC.

The chain carries TRBV15 and TRBJ1-6, with D unresolved. The CDR3 runs to 13 residues. V was clipped by 5 bases and J by 10 bases, with 12 bases between them. The germline V gene has CDR1 LNHNV and CDR2 YYDKDF (reference sequence). The CDR3 sequence is CATSPRLMSPLHF. The CDR3 region has the DNA TGTGCCACCAGCCCGCGACTTATGTCACCCCTCCACTTT.

This sequence joins TRBV5-4 and TRBJ2-2; the D call may be TRBD1 or TRBD2 (5 bases each). Germline V lookup: CDR1 SGHNT, CDR2 YYREEE (reference sequence). The germline V and J ends were trimmed by 0 bases and 6 bases, with 12 bases remaining between them. The CDR3 contains 15 residues. For the CDR3, the DNA is TGTGCCAGCAGCTTGGTTGGGACCCGAGCCGGGGAGCTGTTTTTT. Amino acids: CASSLVGTRAGELFF.

V is TRBV11-3 and J is TRBJ2-1, with a tentative D call TRBD2 (7 bases). Trimming stripped 0 bases from V and 15 bases from J, with 18 bases between. This CDR3 is built from 14 residues. The germline CDR1 and CDR2 sequences are SGHNT and YENEEA. CDR3 nucleotides: TGTGCCAGCAGCTTAGATGGCGGGGGCGAACCCCCGTTCTTC. Its translation: CASSLDGGGEPPFF. The full variable domain, in which reference TRBV11-3 and TRBJ2-1 provide the parts outside the CDR3, is EAGVVQSPRYKIIEKKQPVAFWCNPISGHNTLYWYLQNLGQGPELLIRYENEEAVDDSQLPKDRFSAERLKGVDSTLKIQPAELGDSAVYLCASSLDGGGEPPFFGPGTRLTVL.

This chain links TRBV10-2 with TRBJ1-4; tentatively, D is TRBD1 (6 bases). V was cut by 2 bases and J by 1 base, with 14 bases left in between. The CDR3 totals 17 residues. Germline V gene lookup returns CDR1 WSHSY and CDR2 SAAADI. CDR3 nucleotides: TGCGCCAGCAGTGAGCTCCACGGACAGCTAACTAATGAAAAACTGTTTTTT. Its protein product is CASSELHGQLTNEKLFF.

The gene calls are TRBV7-8 and TRBJ1-2; the match to TRBD1 covers 9 bases. In germline, CDR1 is SGHVS, CDR2 FQNEAQ. V lost 5 bases and J lost 8; bases outside the gene matches: 6. The CDR3 spans 13 residues. The CDR3 sequence: CASSRDRVWGYTF. In DNA, the CDR3 is TGTGCCAGCAGCCGGGACAGGGTCTGGGGCTACACCTTC.

Comment on this clone: Other DNA sequences from this sample encode an identical CDR3 as well. This sequence joins TRBV5-6 and TRBJ2-7; D unclear. Looked up from germline, CDR1 is SGHDT and CDR2 is YYEEEE. Trimming shortened V by 3 bases and J by 2 bases, and 3 bases separated the two germline ends. This CDR3 is 11 amino acids long. The CDR3 region is CASSSTYEQYF. CDR3 coding DNA: TGTGCCAGCAGCTCTACCTACGAGCAGTACTTC.

The chain couples TRBV4-3 to TRBJ2-2; maybe TRBD2 (5 bases). The CDR3 totals 15 residues. Germline V CDR1 and CDR2: LGHNA, YSLEER. Trimming cost V 2 bases and J 7 bases, with 14 bases left between them. In DNA form, the CDR3 reads TGCGCCAGCAGCCAATCCCCTGAGGGCGGCGGGGAGCTGTTTTTT. Translated: CASSQSPEGGGELFF.

The genes are TRBV6-5 and TRBJ1-2; D possibly corresponds to TRBD1 (6 bases). The germline gives CDR1 MNHEY, CDR2 SVGAGI. This CDR3 is 15 amino acids long. The germline V and J ends were trimmed by 6 bases and 4 bases, with 18 bases remaining between them. The CDR3 DNA sequence: TGTGCCAGCAGCCGAACTACAGGGCTCGGCTATGGCTACACCTTC. Translating gives CASSRTTGLGYGYTF.